This record concerns one TCR beta chain sequence. TCRdb re-called the 5' RACE reads and catalogs CDR3 proteins one per entry, DNA excluded. This specimen shows about 390,000 distinct CDR3 sequences; the ten leading clones hold around a tenth. This specimen belongs to a study of T cells expressing NK-cell markers. The sequenced material came from blood T cells: a sorted CD56 or NKG2C T cell subset, CD4+ or CD8+ T cells, or bulk PBMC T cells (not recorded which). This TCR came from a woman aged 45-65 years in good health.

CDR3 protein: CASSQDYSVNEQFF. The chain is built from TRBV3-1 and TRBJ2-1. The germline gives CDR1 LGHDT, CDR2 YNNKEL (reference sequence). The CDR3 is 14 residues long.